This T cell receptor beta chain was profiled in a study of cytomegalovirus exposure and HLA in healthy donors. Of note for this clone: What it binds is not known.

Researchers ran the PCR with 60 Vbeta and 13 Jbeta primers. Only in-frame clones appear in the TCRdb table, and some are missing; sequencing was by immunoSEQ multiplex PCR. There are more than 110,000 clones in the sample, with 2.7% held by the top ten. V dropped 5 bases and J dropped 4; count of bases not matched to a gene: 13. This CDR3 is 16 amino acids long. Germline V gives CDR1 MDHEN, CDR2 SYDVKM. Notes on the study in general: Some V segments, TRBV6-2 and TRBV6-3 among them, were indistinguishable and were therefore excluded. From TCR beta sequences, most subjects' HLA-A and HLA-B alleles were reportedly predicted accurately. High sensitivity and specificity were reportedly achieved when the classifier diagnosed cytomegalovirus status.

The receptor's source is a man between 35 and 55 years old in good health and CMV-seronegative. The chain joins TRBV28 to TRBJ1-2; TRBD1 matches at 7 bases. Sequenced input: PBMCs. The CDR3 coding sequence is TGTGCCAGCAGTGCCGGACAGGTAGTACGGGCCTATGGCTACACCTTC. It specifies CASSAGQVVRAYGYTF.